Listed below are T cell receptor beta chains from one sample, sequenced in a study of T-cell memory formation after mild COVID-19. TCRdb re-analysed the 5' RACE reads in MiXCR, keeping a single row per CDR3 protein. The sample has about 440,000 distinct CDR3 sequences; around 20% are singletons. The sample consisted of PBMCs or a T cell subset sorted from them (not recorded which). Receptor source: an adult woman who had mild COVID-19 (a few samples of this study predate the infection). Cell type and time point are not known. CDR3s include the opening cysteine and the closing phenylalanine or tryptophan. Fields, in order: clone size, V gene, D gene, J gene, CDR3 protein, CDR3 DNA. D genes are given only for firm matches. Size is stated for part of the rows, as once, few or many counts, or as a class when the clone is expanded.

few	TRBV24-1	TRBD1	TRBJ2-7	CATSDSGTGFYEQYF	TGTGCCACCAGTGATTCTGGGACAGGATTCTACGAGCAGTACTTC
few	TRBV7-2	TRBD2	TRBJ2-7	CASRRSGTSSYEQYF	TGTGCCAGCCGACGTAGCGGGACGAGCTCCTACGAGCAGTACTTC
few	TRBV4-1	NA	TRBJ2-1	CASSQVEHYNEQFF	TGCGCCAGCAGCCAAGTAGAGCATTACAATGAGCAGTTCTTC
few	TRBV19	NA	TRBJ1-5	CASVDRRFDQPQHF	TGTGCCAGTGTTGACAGGCGTTTTGATCAGCCCCAGCATTTT
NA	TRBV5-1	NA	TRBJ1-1	CASRKGEGVYDTEAFF	TGCGCCAGCAGAAAGGGAGAGGGTGTGTACGACACTGAAGCTTTCTTT
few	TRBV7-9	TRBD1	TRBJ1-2	CASSWDSDYGYTF	TGTGCCAGCAGCTGGGACAGTGACTATGGCTACACCTTC
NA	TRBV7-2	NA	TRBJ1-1	CASSWRQTTNTEAFF	TGTGCCAGCAGCTGGCGACAGACAACTAACACTGAAGCTTTCTTT
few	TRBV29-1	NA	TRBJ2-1	CSVARPAYNEQFF	TGCAGCGTTGCGAGACCGGCCTACAATGAGCAGTTCTTC
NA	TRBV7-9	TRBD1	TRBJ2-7	CASSSTGTGGFEQYF	TGTGCCAGCAGCTCGACCGGGACAGGGGGTTTCGAGCAGTACTTC
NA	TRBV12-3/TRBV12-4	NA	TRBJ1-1	CASSLRGAVNTEAFF	TGTGCCAGCAGTTTAAGGGGTGCAGTGAACACTGAAGCTTTCTTT
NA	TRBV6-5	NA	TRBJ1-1	CASSYSGGPGEAFF	TGTGCCAGCAGTTACTCTGGAGGGCCCGGTGAAGCTTTCTTT
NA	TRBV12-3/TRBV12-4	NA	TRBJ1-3	CASSFGGDGNTIYF	TGTGCCAGCAGTTTTGGGGGGGATGGAAACACCATATATTTT
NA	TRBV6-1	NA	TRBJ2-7	CASSRTTYEQYF	TGTGCCAGCAGTCGGACTACTTACGAGCAGTACTTC
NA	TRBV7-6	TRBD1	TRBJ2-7	CASSRQGEGEQYF	TGTGCCAGCAGCCGACAGGGTGAGGGCGAGCAGTACTTC
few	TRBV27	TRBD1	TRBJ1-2	CASSSSGTGYGYTF	TGTGCCAGCAGTTCTTCCGGGACAGGGTATGGCTACACCTTC
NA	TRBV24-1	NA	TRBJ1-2	CATSDLTEGYTF	TGTGCCACCAGTGATTTGACGGAAGGCTACACCTTC
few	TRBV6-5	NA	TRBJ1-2	CASSYGPQGRGYTF	TGTGCCAGCAGTTACGGTCCCCAGGGGAGAGGCTACACCTTC
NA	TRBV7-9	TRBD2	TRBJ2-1	CASSARLAGMQFF	TGTGCCAGCAGCGCAAGACTAGCGGGAATGCAGTTCTTC
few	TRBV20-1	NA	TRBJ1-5	CSARDDQGRQPQHF	TGCAGTGCTAGAGATGACCAGGGAAGGCAGCCCCAGCATTTT
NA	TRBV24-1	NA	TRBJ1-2	CATSDSTGLRVNGYTF	TGTGCCACCAGTGATTCGACGGGCCTCAGGGTTAATGGCTACACCTTC
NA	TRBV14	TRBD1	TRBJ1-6	CASSLTKYRGNSPLHF	TGTGCCAGCAGCCTAACTAAATACAGGGGCAATTCACCCCTCCACTTT
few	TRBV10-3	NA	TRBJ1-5	CAISEGPPPNQPQHF	TGTGCCATCAGTGAGGGACCCCCCCCTAATCAGCCCCAGCATTTT
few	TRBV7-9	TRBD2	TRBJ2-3	CASSHGLAPRTDTQYF	TGTGCCAGCAGCCACGGACTAGCGCCTCGCACAGATACGCAGTATTTT